The TCR beta chain described here comes from a study of T-cell memory formation after mild COVID-19. Findings of the study overall: Shrinking CD4+ clones were chiefly CM and EM; CD8+ ones were chiefly EMRA.

Germline lookup yields CDR1 SGHNT and CDR2 YENEEA. This CDR3 region has 11 residues. TCRdb recomputed calls from the 5' RACE reads with MiXCR, one row per CDR3 protein. The data show some 130,000 distinct CDR3 sequences, with about 15% seen just once and 4.5% to 5.5% held by the top ten. This clonotype was counted a few times. Its target is unknown. One end of the junction does not line up with germline, which may come from a read error. Sequencing used PBMCs or a T cell subset sorted from them (not recorded which). This TCR derives from a man between 18 and 29 years old who had mild COVID-19 (a few samples of this study predate the infection). Cell type and time point are not known. This chain connects TRBV11-3 to TRBJ2-4; D unclear. The CDR3 here is CASSARPSYKF. The CDR3 DNA follows: TGTGCCAGCAGCGCCCGACCCTCCTACAAATTC.